This TCR beta chain was sequenced in a study of shared clonotypes between healthy human individuals. The CDR3 has 14 amino acids. Germline V lookup: CDR1 SGHRS, CDR2 YFSETQ. Clones were read by immunoSEQ multiplex PCR, and TCRdb kept only the in-frame ones, dropping some. The repertoire holds 850,000 to 1,100,000 clones, roughly 80% seen once, with 0.89% in the top ten. The specimen was memory CD4+ T cells from PBMCs. Subset denoted: CD45RA-negative fraction. The V and J genes are TRBV5-1 and TRBJ1-3; TRBD1 matches at 8 bases. The better agreement between TRBJ2-2 and the DNA end casts doubt on the J call. This TCR was sampled from a man aged 18 to 29 in good health. Some clones in this sample may be carry-over from other donors' samples. DNA for the CDR3: TGCGCCAGCAGGGACAGGGTGAACACCGGGGAGCTGTTTTTT. Its translation is CASRDRVNTGELFF.